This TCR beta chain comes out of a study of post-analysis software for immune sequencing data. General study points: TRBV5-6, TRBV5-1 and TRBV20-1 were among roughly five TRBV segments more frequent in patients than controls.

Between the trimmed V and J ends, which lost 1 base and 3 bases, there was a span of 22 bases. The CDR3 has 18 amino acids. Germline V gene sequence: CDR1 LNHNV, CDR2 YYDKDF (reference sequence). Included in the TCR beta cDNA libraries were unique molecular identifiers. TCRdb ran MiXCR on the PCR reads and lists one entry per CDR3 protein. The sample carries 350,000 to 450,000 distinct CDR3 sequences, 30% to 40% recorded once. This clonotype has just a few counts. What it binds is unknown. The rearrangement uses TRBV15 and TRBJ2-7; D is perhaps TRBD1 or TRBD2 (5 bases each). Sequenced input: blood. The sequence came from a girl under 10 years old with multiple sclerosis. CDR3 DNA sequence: TGTGCCACCAGCAGAGTTGCCCGGAGTGTTGTGGGGGACTACGAGCAGTACTTC. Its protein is CATSRVARSVVGDYEQYF. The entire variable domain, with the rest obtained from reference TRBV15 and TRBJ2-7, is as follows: DAMVIQNPRYQVTQFGKPVTLSCSQTLNHNVMYWYQQKSSQAPKLLFHYYDKDFNNEADTPDNFQSRRPNTSFCFLDIRSPGLGDTAMYLCATSRVARSVVGDYEQYFGPGTRLTVT.